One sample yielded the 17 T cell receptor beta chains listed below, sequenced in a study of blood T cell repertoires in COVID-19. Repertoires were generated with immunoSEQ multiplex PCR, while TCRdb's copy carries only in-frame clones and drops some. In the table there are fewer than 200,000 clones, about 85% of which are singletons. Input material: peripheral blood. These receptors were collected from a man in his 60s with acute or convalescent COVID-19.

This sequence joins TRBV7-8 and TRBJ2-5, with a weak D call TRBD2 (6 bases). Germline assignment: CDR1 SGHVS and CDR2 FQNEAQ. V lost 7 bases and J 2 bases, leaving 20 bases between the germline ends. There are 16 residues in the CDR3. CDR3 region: CASIDFWGDEQETQYF. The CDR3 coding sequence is TGTGCCAGCATCGATTTTTGGGGGGACGAACAAGAGACCCAGTACTTC.

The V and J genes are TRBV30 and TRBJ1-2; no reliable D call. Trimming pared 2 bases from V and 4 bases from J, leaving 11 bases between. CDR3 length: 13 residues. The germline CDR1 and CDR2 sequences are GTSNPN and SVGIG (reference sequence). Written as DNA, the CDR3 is TGTGCCTGGAGTCTCGGTCTGTCCTATGGCTACACCTTC. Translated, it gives CAWSLGLSYGYTF.

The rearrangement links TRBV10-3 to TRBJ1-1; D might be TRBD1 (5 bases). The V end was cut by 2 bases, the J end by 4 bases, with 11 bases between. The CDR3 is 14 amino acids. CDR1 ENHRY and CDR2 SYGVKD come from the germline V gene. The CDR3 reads CAISEPGVGTEAFF. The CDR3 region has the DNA TGTGCCATCAGTGAGCCGGGGGTGGGCACTGAAGCTTTCTTT.

CDR3 protein: CAWSQPGGNQPQHF. The CDR3 DNA reads as TGTGCCTGGAGCCAACCAGGGGGCAATCAGCCCCAGCATTTT. The chain couples TRBV30 to TRBJ1-5; weak D call: TRBD1 (6 bases). Germline V CDR1 and CDR2: GTSNPN, SVGIG (reference sequence). The CDR3 spans 14 residues. V was cut by 3 bases and J by 2 bases, with 11 bases left in between.

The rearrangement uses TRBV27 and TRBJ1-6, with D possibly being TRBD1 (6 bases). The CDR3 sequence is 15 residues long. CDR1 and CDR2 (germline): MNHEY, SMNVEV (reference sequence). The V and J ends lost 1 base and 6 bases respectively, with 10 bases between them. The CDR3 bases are TGTGCCAGCAGTTTATGGGACATCAGTAATTCACCCCTCCACTTT. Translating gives CASSLWDISNSPLHF.

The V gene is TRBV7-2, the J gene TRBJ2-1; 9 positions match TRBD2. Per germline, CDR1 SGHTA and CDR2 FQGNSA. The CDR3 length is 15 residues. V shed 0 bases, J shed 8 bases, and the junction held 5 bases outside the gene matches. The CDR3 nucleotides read TGTGCCAGCAGCTTAGCTCTAGCGGGGCCACATGAGCAGTTCTTC. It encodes CASSLALAGPHEQFF.

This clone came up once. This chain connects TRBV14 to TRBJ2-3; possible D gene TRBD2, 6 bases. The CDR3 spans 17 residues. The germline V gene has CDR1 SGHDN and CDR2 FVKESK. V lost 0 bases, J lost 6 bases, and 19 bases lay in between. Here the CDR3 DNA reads TGTGCCAGCAGCCAAGATCTGGGTAGCGGCGATTTGGATACGCAGTATTTT. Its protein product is CASSQDLGSGDLDTQYF.

This CDR3 reads CASSLSGSSYEQYV. CDR3 DNA sequence: TGCGCCAGCAGCTTGTCAGGAAGCTCCTACGAGCAGTACGTC. The V and J genes are TRBV5-1 and TRBJ2-7; D not certain. This CDR3 is 14 amino acids long. With 1 base removed from V and 0 bases from J, the gap between germline ends came to 8 bases. Germline lookup yields CDR1 SGHRS and CDR2 YFSETQ.

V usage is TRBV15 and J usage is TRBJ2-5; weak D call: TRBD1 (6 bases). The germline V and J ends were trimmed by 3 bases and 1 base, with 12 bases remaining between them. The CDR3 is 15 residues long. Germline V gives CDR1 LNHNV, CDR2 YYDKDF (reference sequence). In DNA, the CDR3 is TGTGCCACCAGCAGGAGGCCAGGGGCCCAAGAGACCCAGTACTTC. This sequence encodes CATSRRPGAQETQYF.

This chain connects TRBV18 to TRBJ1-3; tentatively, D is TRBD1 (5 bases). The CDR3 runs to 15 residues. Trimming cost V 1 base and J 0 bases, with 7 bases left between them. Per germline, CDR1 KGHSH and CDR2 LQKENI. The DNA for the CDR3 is TGTGCCAGCTCACCACGGCAGGGCTCTGGAAACACCATATATTTT. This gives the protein CASSPRQGSGNTIYF.

The DNA of the CDR3 is TGTGCCAGTAGTATACAGCTCTTCAACTGGGACACCATCCCTAGGAAAGATCTGAACACTGAAGCTTTCTTT. Encoded protein: CASSIQLFNWDTIPRKDLNTEAFF. This chain links TRBV19 with TRBJ1-1; a weak D match, TRBD1 (6 bases). Germline CDR1 and CDR2: LNHDA and SQIVND (reference sequence). The CDR3 consists of 24 residues. Trimming cost V 2 bases and J 0 bases, with 37 bases left between them.

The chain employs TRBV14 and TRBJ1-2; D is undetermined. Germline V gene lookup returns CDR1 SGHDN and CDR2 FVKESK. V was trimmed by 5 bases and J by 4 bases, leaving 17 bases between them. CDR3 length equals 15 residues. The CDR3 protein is CASSSGAGVGYGYTF. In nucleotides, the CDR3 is TGTGCCAGCAGCTCGGGTGCCGGGGTGGGCTATGGCTACACCTTC. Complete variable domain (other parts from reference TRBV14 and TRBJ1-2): EAGVTQFPSHSVIEKGQTVTLRCDPISGHDNLYWYRRVMGKEIKFLLHFVKESKQDESGMPNNRFLAERTGGTYSTLKVQPAELEDSGVYFCASSSGAGVGYGYTFGSGTRLTVV.

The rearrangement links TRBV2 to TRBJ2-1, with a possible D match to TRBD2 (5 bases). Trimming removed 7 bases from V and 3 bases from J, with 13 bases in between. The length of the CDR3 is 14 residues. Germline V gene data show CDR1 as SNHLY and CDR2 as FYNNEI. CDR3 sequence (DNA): TGTGCCAGCATGCCCAGCGGTGTCTACAATGAGCAGTTCTTC. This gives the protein CASMPSGVYNEQFF.

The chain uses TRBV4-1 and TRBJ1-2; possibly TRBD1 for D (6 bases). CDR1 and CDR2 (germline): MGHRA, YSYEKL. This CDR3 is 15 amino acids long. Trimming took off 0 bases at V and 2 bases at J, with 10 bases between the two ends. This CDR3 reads CASSQDEGTNYGYTF. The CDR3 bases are TGCGCCAGCAGCCAAGATGAGGGGACAAACTATGGCTACACCTTC.

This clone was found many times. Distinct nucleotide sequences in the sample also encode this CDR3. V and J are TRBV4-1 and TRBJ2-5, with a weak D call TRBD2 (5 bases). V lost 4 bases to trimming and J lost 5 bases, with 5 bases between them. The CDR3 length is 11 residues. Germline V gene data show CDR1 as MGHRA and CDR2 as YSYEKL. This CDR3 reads CASSPGETQYF. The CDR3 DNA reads TGCGCCAGCAGCCCGGGGGAGACCCAGTACTTC.

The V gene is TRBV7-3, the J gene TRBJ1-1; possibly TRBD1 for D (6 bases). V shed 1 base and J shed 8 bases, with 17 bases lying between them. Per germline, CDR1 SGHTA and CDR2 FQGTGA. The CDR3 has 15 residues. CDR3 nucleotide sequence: TGTGCCAGCAGCTTAATGGGACAAGTCGGCGACGAAGCTTTCTTT. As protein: CASSLMGQVGDEAFF.

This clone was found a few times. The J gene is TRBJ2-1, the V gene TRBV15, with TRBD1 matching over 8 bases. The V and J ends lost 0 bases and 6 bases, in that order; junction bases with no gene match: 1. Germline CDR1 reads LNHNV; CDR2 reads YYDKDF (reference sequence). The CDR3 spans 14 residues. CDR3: CATSRDRGLNEQFF. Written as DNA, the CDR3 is TGTGCCACCAGCAGAGACAGGGGGCTCAATGAGCAGTTCTTC.